This entry is about one TCR beta chain. The antigen it binds to is not known. No quality values exist for individual bases; no much larger clone is one base distant. The data are from a study of blood T cell repertoires in COVID-19 (dated by TCRdb to 2019 to 2021). As for the study more broadly: The collaborator samples originated in the United States, Italy and Spain and spanned the acute and convalescent phases of COVID-19. Nearly every sample came with metadata listing a de-identified subject ID, COVID-19 status, age in years and sex. A freely available public database, intended as a resource for researchers studying the immune response to SARS-CoV-2, is where the repertoires were released. The dataset comprised deeply sampled blood TCRbeta repertoires from subjects exposed to, actively infected with, or recovered from COVID-19. The samples were drawn from two sources: the first 160 participants of the ongoing ImmuneRACE study, and 950 to 1,500 subjects contributed by 6 global collaborators. The material from the prospective study consisted of cDNA or gDNA derived from T cells, B-cell-depleted T cells, or PBMCs. Where available, HLA class I and class II types were taken from metadata supplied by the sample provider and were not determined by assay-based typing. Findings and caveats that apply to the study as a whole: The quantity of clinical and demographic metadata differed by source and by participant and was supplied without curation.

TCRbeta CDR3 regions were amplified from genomic DNA by means of the immunoSEQ Assay, a bias-controlled multiplex PCR. On the authors' methods: Nucleated cell counts per sample were estimated from amplification of reference gene primers within the assay. To quantify the absolute abundance of each unique TCRbeta CDR3 rearrangement, sequence reads were collapsed and filtered. For each sample, productive Simpson clonality was calculated as the square root of Simpson's diversity index over productive rearrangements. Sourced from immuneACCESS, this table was stored by TCRdb with only in-frame sequences that have V and J called. A share of the clones is absent; for the studies checked, an unresolved V gene accounts for under half, and the remainder has no known explanation. That table supplies the V and J calls and clone size; D and trimming were determined from the DNA. A total of around 97,000 clones appear in this sample, approximately 86% of them only once. The ten largest account for about 3% of the sample.

Whole blood was collected in K2EDTA tubes by collaborating institutions according to the institutions' own protocols. For TCRbeta analysis, collaborators shipped samples in one of three forms: frozen whole blood, isolated PBMCs, or DNA extracted from either of those sample types. V is shortened by 1 base, J by 1 base, and the region joining them spans 7 bases. In the germline V gene, CDR1 corresponds to LGHNA and CDR2 to YSLEER. The CDR3 numbers 14 residues from cysteine through phenylalanine. The only DNA kept is the CDR3, 42 bases in frame from the first base. Material: peripheral blood. The sequence was obtained from a human donor in a cohort sampled during active COVID-19. The rearranged segments are TRBV4-3 and TRBJ1-1; TRBD1 is a possible D gene, resting on 6 matching bases. The nucleotide sequence is TGCGCCAGCAGCCAAGGCAGGGGGAACACTGAAGCTTTCTTT. The resulting protein is CASSQGRGNTEAFF.